The clone carrying this TCR beta chain was found many times. Its antigen is not known. An end of the junction differs from the germline gene, which may be a read error. Read data end 3 residues before the CDR3 end; the end is taken from the germline J gene. Germline V gene lookup returns CDR1 LGHNA and CDR2 YNFKEQ. The CDR3 covers 14 residues. The data derive from a study of T cell clonality in common variable immunodeficiency. Profiling relied on immunoSEQ multiplex PCR, and the TCRdb table lists in-frame clones only, not all of them. The sample includes around 81,000 clones, none of them occurring once. The study's findings and limits: CVID subjects had higher TCRbeta clonality than healthy controls, most marked in about a third. Compared with controls, CVID subjects had fewer shared TCRbeta clones. Reportedly, TCR beta sequences from common variable immunodeficiency showed fewer deletions and N-nucleotide insertions.

Sequencing used peripheral blood mononuclear cells. This TCR came from a person aged 18-70 years in good health. V gene TRBV4-2 combines with J gene TRBJ1-2; D possibly corresponds to TRBD1 (5 bases). Incomplete CDR3 DNA: TGCGCCAGCAGCCAGATGGACACTAACTATGGC. Its translation: CASSQMDTNYG. The CDR3 in its entirety is CASSQMDTNYGYTF.